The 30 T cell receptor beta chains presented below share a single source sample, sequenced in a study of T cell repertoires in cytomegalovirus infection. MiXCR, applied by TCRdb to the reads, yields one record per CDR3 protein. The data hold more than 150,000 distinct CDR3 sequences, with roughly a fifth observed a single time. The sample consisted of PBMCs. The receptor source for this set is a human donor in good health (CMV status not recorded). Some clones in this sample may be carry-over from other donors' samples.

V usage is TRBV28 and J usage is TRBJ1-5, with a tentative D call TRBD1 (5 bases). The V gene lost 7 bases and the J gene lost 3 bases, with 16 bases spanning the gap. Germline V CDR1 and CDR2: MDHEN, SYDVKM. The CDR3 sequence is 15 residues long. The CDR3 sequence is CASIQGGALNQPQHF. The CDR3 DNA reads TGTGCCAGCATCCAGGGAGGGGCCCTCAATCAGCCCCAGCATTTT.

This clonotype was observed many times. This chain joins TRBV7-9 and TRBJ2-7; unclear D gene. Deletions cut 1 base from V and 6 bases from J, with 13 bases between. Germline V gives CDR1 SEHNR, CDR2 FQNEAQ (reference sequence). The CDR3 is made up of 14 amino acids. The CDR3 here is CASSLEGPRREQYF. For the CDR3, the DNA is TGTGCCAGCAGCTTAGAGGGCCCCCGACGCGAGCAGTACTTC.

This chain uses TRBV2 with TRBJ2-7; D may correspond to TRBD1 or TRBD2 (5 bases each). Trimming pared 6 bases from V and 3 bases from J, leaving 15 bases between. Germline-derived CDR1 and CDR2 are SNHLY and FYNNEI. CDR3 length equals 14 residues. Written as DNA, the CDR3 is TGTGCCAGCAGCGTGGGGGTCGGGAACTACGAGCAGTACTTC. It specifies CASSVGVGNYEQYF.

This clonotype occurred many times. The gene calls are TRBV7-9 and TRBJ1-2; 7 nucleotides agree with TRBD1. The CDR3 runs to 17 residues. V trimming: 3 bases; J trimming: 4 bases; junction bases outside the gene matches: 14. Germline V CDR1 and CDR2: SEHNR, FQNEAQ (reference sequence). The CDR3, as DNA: TGTGCCAGCAGCTTCCCGGGACAGAGCGCTCGGGGCTATGGCTACACCTTC. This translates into CASSFPGQSARGYGYTF.

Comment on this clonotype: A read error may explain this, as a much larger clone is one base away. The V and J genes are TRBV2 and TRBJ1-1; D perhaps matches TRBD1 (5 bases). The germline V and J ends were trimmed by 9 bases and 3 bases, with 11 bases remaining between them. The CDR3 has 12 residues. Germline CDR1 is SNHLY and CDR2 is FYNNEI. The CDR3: CASGLGDTEAFF. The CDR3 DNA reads TGTGCCAGTGGACTGGGGGACACTGAAGCTTTCTTT.

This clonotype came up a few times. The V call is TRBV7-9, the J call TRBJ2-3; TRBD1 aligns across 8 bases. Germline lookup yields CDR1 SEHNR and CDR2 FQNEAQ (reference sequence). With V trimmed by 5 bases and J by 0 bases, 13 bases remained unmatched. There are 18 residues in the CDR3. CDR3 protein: CASSLTGAGISSTDTQYF. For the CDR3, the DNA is TGTGCCAGCAGCCTGACAGGGGCCGGAATCTCTAGCACAGATACGCAGTATTTT.

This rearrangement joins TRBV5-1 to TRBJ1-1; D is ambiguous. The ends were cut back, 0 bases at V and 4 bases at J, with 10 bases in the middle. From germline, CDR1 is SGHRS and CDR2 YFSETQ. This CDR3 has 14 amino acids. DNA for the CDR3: TGCGCCAGCAGCTTGGTTTGGGAGGGCACTGAAGCTTTCTTT. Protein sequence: CASSLVWEGTEAFF. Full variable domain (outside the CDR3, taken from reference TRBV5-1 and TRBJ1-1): KAGVTQTPRYLIKTRGQQVTLSCSPISGHRSVSWYQQTPGQGLQFLFEYFSETQRNKGNFPGRFSGRQFSNSRSEMNVSTLELGDSALYLCASSLVWEGTEAFFGQGTRLTVV.

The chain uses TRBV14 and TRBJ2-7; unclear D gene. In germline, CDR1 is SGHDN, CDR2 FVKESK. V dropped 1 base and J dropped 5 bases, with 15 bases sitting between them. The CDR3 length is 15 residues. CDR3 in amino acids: CASSQGARPRDEQYF. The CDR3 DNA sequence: TGTGCCAGCAGCCAAGGGGCGAGACCCCGGGACGAGCAGTACTTC.

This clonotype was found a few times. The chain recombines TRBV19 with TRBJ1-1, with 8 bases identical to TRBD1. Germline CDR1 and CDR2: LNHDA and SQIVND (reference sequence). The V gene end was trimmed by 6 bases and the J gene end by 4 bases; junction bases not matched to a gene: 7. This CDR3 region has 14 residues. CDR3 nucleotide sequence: TGTGCCAGTAGGAGACAGGGGATGGGCACTGAAGCTTTCTTT. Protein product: CASRRQGMGTEAFF. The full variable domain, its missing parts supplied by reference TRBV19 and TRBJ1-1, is DGGITQSPKYLFRKEGQNVTLSCEQNLNHDAMYWYRQDPGQGLRLIYYSQIVNDFQKGDIAEGYSVSREKKESFPLTVTSAQKNPTAFYLCASRRQGMGTEAFFGQGTRLTVV.

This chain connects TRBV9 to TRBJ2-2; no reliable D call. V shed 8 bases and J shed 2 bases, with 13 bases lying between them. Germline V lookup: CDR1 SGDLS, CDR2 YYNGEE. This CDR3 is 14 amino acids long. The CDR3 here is CASGRTENTGELFF. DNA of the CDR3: TGTGCCAGTGGAAGGACGGAAAACACCGGGGAGCTGTTTTTT.

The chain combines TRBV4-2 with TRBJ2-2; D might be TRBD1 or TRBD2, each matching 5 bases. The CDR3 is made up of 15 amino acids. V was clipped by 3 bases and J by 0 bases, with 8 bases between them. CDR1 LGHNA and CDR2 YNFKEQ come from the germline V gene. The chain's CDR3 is CASSHPGPNTGELFF. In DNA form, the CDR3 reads TGTGCCAGCAGCCACCCGGGACCGAACACCGGGGAGCTGTTTTTT.

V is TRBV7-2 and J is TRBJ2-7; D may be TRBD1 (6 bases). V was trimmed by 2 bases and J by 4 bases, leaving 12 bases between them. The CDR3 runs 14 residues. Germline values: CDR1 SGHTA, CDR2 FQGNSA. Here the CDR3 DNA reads TGTGCCAGCAGCTTACAGGGGCAGGTTTACGAGCAGTACTTC. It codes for CASSLQGQVYEQYF.

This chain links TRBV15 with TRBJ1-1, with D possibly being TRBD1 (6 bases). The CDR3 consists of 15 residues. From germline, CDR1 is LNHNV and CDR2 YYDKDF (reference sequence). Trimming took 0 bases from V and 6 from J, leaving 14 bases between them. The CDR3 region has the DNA TGTGCCACCAGCAGAGATCCGAGGGGGTTCGCTGAAGCTTTCTTT. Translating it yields CATSRDPRGFAEAFF.

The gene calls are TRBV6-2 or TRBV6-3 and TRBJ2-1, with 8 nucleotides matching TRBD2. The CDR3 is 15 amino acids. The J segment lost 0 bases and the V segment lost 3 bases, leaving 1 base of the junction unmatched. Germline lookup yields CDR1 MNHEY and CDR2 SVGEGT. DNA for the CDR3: TGTGCCAGCAGTTATGCGGGGGGCTCCTACAATGAGCAGTTCTTC. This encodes CASSYAGGSYNEQFF.

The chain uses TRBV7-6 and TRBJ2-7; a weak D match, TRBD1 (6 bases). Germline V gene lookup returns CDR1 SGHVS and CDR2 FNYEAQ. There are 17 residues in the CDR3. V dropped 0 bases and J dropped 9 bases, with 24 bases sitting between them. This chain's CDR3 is CASSLADPDSRSGGQYF. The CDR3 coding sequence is TGTGCCAGCAGCTTAGCGGATCCGGACAGTCGTAGTGGTGGGCAGTACTTC.

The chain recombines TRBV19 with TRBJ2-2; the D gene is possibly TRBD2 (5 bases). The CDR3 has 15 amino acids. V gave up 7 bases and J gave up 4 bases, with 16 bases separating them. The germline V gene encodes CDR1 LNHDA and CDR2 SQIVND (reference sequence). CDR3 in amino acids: CASTFGKARTGELFF. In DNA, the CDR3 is TGTGCCAGTACTTTCGGGAAGGCTCGCACCGGGGAGCTGTTTTTT. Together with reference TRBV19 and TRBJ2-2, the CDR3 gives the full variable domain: DGGITQSPKYLFRKEGQNVTLSCEQNLNHDAMYWYRQDPGQGLRLIYYSQIVNDFQKGDIAEGYSVSREKKESFPLTVTSAQKNPTAFYLCASTFGKARTGELFFGEGSRLTVL.

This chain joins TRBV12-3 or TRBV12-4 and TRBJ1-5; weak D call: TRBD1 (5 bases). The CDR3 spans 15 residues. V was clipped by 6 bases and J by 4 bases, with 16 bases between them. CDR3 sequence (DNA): TGTGCCAGCAGCCAAGCCCGGGGCGGTAATCAGCCCCAGCATTTT. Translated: CASSQARGGNQPQHF.

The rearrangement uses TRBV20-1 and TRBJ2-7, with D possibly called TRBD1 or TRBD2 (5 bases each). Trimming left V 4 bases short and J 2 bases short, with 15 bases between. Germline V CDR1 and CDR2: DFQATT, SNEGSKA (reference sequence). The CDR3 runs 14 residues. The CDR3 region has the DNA TGCAGTGCTATGTACCGGGACGGGCCCTACGAGCAGTACTTC. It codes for CSAMYRDGPYEQYF.

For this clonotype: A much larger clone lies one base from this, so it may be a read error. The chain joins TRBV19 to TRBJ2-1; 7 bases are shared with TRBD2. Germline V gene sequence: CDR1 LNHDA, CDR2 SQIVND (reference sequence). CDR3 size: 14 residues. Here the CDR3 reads CAGSGGGDYNEQFF. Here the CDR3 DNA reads TGTGCCGGTAGTGGGGGGGGGGATTACAATGAGCAGTTCTTC.

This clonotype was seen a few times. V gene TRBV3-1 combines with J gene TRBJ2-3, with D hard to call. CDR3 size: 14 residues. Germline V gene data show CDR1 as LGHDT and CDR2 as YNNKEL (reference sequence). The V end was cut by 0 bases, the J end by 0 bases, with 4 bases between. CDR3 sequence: CASSQEGSTDTQYF. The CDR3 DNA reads TGTGCCAGCAGCCAAGAGGGCAGCACAGATACGCAGTATTTT.

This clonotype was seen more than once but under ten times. CDR3 nucleotide sequence: TGTGCCAGCAGTTCCCGGGCCAAAGGCCGGGGAGTAGGCGGGGAGCTGTTTTTT. It translates to CASSSRAKGRGVGGELFF. The chain carries TRBV11-2 and TRBJ2-2; possibly TRBD2 for D (5 bases). The CDR3 extends over 18 amino acids. Germline V lookup: CDR1 SGHAT, CDR2 FQNNGV. V shed 6 bases and J shed 7 bases, with 27 bases lying between them.

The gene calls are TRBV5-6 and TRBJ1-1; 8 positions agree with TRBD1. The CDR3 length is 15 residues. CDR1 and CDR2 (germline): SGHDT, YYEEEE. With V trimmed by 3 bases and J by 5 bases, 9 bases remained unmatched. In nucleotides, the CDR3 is TGTGCCAGCAGCTCGGGCAGGGGGCGGTCGACTGAAGCTTTCTTT. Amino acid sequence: CASSSGRGRSTEAFF.

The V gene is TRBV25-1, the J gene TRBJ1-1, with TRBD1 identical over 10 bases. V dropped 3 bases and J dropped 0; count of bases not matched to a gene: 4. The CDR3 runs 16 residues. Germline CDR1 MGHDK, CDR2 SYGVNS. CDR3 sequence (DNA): TGTGCCAGCAGTGACCGGGACAGGGGAATGAACACTGAAGCTTTCTTT. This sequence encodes CASSDRDRGMNTEAFF.

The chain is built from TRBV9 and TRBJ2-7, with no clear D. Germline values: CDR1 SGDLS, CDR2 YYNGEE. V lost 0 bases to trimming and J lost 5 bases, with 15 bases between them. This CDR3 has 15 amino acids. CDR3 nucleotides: TGTGCCAGCAGCGTAGATTTTGGTGGGGTCAACGAGCAGTACTTC. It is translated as CASSVDFGGVNEQYF.

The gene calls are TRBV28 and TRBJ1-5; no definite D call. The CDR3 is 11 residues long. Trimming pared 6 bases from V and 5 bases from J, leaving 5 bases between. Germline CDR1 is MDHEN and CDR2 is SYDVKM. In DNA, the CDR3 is TGTGCCAGCAGCTCTTATCAGCCCCAGCATTTT. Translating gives CASSSYQPQHF.

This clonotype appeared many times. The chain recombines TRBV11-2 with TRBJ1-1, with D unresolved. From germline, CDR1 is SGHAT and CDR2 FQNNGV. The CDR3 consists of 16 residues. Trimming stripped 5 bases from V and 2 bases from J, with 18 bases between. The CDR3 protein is CASSLKFGVSNTEAFF. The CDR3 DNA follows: TGTGCCAGCAGCCTGAAATTTGGGGTTAGTAACACTGAAGCTTTCTTT.

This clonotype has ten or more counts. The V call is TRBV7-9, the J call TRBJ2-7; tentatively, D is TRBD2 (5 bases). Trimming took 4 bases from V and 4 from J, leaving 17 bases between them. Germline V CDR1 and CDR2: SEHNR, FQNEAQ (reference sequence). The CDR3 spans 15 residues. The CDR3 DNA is TGTGCCAGCAGCTCCGGGCCAAACGGAGGTTACGAGCAGTACTTC. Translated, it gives CASSSGPNGGYEQYF. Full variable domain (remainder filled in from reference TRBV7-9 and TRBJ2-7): DTGVSQNPRHKITKRGQNVTFRCDPISEHNRLYWYRQTLGQGPEFLTYFQNEAQLEKSRLLSDRFSAERPKGSFSTLEIQRTEQGDSAMYLCASSSGPNGGYEQYFGPGTRLTVT.

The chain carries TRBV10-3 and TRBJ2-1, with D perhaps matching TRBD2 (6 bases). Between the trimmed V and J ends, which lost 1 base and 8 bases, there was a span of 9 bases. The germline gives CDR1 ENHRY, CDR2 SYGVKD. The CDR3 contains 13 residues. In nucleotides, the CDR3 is TGTGCCATCAGTGAGTGTCAGCGGGATGAGCAGTTCTTC. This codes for CAISECQRDEQFF.

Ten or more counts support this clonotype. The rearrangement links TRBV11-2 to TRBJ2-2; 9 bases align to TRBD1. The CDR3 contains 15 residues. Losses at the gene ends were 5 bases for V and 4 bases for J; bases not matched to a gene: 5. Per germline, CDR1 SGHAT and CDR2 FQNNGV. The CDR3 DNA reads TGTGCCAGCAGCCTATCGACAGGGGGCACCGGGGAGCTGTTTTTT. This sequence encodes CASSLSTGGTGELFF.

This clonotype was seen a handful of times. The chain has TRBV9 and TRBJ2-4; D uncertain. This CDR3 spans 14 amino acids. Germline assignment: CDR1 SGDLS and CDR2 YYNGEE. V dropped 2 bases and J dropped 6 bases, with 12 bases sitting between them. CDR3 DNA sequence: TGTGCCAGCAGCGTGGAGCCTGATTTAAACATTCAGTACTTC. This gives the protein CASSVEPDLNIQYF.